These T cell receptor beta chains were read from a single sample in a study of response to subunit inactivated influenza vaccine. TCRdb re-called the RT-PCR reads through MiXCR, storing one row per CDR3 protein. Of 540,000 or so distinct CDR3 sequences in the sample, 10% to 15% were seen once. Sequenced material: PBMCs from blood, taken 45 days after vaccination. These receptors were collected from a man between 50 and 59 years old who received an inactivated influenza vaccine. Each CDR3 is given with its conserved first and last residue. A D gene is named only where the DNA matches it firmly. The size entry is marked missing in some rows and otherwise reads once, few, many or a size class.

>few|TRBJ1-1|.|TRBV10-2
CASSVVLRGPTEAFF
TGCGCCAGCAGTGTGGTACTCAGGGGCCCTACTGAAGCTTTCTTT
>few|TRBJ2-3|.|TRBV5-1
CASRADSTDTQYF
TGCGCCAGCAGGGCGGACAGCACAGATACGCAGTATTTT
>many|TRBJ2-3|.|TRBV3-1
CASSQGADTQYF
TGTGCCAGCAGCCAAGGTGCAGATACGCAGTATTTT
>.|TRBJ2-7|TRBD1|TRBV5-1
CASSLVQGAGEQYF
TGCGCCAGCAGCTTGGTGCAGGGGGCGGGTGAGCAGTACTTC
>.|TRBJ1-4|.|TRBV4-1
CASSQEGLNEKLFF
TGCGCCAGCAGCCAAGAGGGGCTTAATGAAAAACTGTTTTTT
>.|TRBJ2-5|TRBD1|TRBV4-2
CASSQDRGLETQYF
TGTGCCAGCAGCCAAGACAGGGGGCTGGAGACCCAGTACTTC
>few|TRBJ1-2|.|TRBV4-3
CASSQAGGGGYGYTF
TGCGCCAGCAGCCAAGCCGGTGGGGGAGGTTATGGCTACACCTTC
>.|TRBJ2-2|TRBD1|TRBV18
CASSLQTGTSTGELFF
TGTGCCAGCTCACTCCAGACAGGGACAAGCACCGGGGAGCTGTTTTTT
>many|TRBJ1-4|.|TRBV29-1
CSVDGGWDEKLFF
TGCAGCGTTGACGGGGGTTGGGATGAAAAACTGTTTTTT
>once|TRBJ2-1|TRBD2|TRBV11-1
CASSLARGGSYNEQFF
TGTGCCAGCAGCTTAGCCCGGGGGGGCTCCTACAATGAGCAGTTCTTC
>many|TRBJ2-1|.|TRBV15
CATSRERSSYNEQFF
TGTGCCACCAGCAGAGAGCGGAGCTCCTACAATGAGCAGTTCTTC
>.|TRBJ2-7|.|TRBV6-5
CASSYSGREQYF
TGTGCCAGCAGTTACTCCGGGAGAGAGCAGTACTTC
>few|TRBJ2-7|.|TRBV9
CASSVGNNPVHEQYF
TGTGCCAGCAGCGTAGGAAACAATCCGGTCCACGAGCAGTACTTC
>few|TRBJ2-4|.|TRBV20-1
CSARVGPHGAKNIQYF
TGCAGTGCTAGGGTCGGTCCACATGGGGCCAAAAACATTCAGTACTTC
>.|TRBJ2-5|TRBD2|TRBV20-1
CSANGRARETQYF
TGCAGTGCTAACGGGAGGGCCCGGGAGACCCAGTACTTC
>many|TRBJ2-3|TRBD2|TRBV6-5
CASSYITGGRGDTQYF
TGTGCCAGCAGTTACATTACGGGAGGGCGAGGAGATACGCAGTATTTT
>.|TRBJ2-4|.|TRBV30
CAWSELRELAKNIQYF
TGTGCCTGGAGTGAACTCAGGGAATTAGCCAAAAACATTCAGTACTTC
>few|TRBJ2-2|TRBD1|TRBV12-3/TRBV12-4
CASSSRQGGELFF
TGTGCCAGCAGTTCCCGACAGGGCGGGGAGCTGTTTTTT
>.|TRBJ2-2|.|TRBV6-2/TRBV6-3
CASKGTGSSTGELFF
TGTGCCAGCAAGGGGACGGGGTCATCCACCGGGGAGCTGTTTTTT